This is a list of T cell receptor beta chains from one sample in a study of PD-1 blockade in classical Hodgkin lymphoma. Measured with immunoSEQ multiplex PCR; TCRdb has only the in-frame clones, and not every one. Of 40,000 to 55,000 clones in the sample, 60% to 80% were seen once. Sequenced here: peripheral blood mononuclear cells (PBMCs), sampled before the fourth cycle of nivolumab. The receptors derive from a human donor with classical Hodgkin lymphoma. The CDR3 runs from the conserved cysteine through the conserved F or W. Each record gives: CDR3 DNA, CDR3 protein, clone size, V gene, J gene, D gene, CDR3 length. A D gene is named only where the DNA matches it firmly. Clone size is stated in some rows and not others, as once, few, many or a class when expanded.

DNA: TGTGCCAGCAGCTTATTAGGTCCCCTGGGACAGGGAATGAATGAGCAGTTCTTC
CDR3: CASSLLGPLGQGMNEQFF
size: -
V: TRBV7-3
J: TRBJ2-1
D: TRBD1
length: 18

DNA: TGTGCCAGCAGTGAAGAAGGGGAGGAGGGATACTCCTACAATGAGCAGTTCTTC
CDR3: CASSEEGEEGYSYNEQFF
size: -
V: TRBV2
J: TRBJ2-1
D: -
length: 18

DNA: TGTGCCTGGAGGTTGACAGCGAACACCGGGGAGCTGTTTTTT
CDR3: CAWRLTANTGELFF
size: once
V: TRBV30
J: TRBJ2-2
D: -
length: 14

DNA: TGTGCCAGCAGTCCCCCCGGGGCCGGGACTAGCGGGTTTAGTGAGCAGTTCTTC
CDR3: CASSPPGAGTSGFSEQFF
size: -
V: TRBV28
J: TRBJ2-1
D: TRBD2
length: 18

DNA: TGCGCCAGCAGCTCGACGAATACAGGGGGCACTGAAGCTTTCTTT
CDR3: CASSSTNTGGTEAFF
size: once
V: TRBV5-1
J: TRBJ1-1
D: TRBD1
length: 15

DNA: TGTGCCAGCAGTGAAGGACAGCTAACCCTCACTGAAGCTTTCTTT
CDR3: CASSEGQLTLTEAFF
size: -
V: TRBV6-1
J: TRBJ1-1
D: -
length: 15

DNA: TGTGCCAGCAGGATGACAAGGTCCGATGAAAAACTGTTTTTT
CDR3: CASRMTRSDEKLFF
size: few
V: TRBV6-5
J: TRBJ1-4
D: -
length: 14

DNA: TGTGCCAGCAGCGTCCCCGCAAGTGTGGAAGCCGGGGAGCTGTTTTTT
CDR3: CASSVPASVEAGELFF
size: few
V: TRBV9
J: TRBJ2-2
D: -
length: 16

DNA: TGTGCCAGCAGCTTAGGCGGCGGAGGCTCTGGGGCCAACGTCCTGACTTTC
CDR3: CASSLGGGGSGANVLTF
size: few
V: TRBV7-9
J: TRBJ2-6
D: -
length: 17

DNA: TGTGCCAGCAGCTTGCGGAGGGTGGGTGTTTCACCCCTCCACTTT
CDR3: CASSLRRVGVSPLHF
size: -
V: TRBV5-6
J: TRBJ1-6
D: -
length: 15

DNA: TGTGCCAGTAGTATCGGGGACAGGGATCAGCCCCAGCATTTT
CDR3: CASSIGDRDQPQHF
size: -
V: TRBV19
J: TRBJ1-5
D: TRBD1
length: 14

DNA: TGTGCCAGCAGCTTAATTAGCGGGGGGGTCGATGAGCAGTTCTTC
CDR3: CASSLISGGVDEQFF
size: -
V: TRBV7-9
J: TRBJ2-1
D: TRBD2
length: 15

DNA: TGTGCCAGTAGTATCAAAGCAGGGGTAAATTCACCCCTCCACTTT
CDR3: CASSIKAGVNSPLHF
size: -
V: TRBV19
J: TRBJ1-6
D: -
length: 15

DNA: TGTGCCACCAGCAGTCCCGCCTTCAACACTGAAGCTTTCTTT
CDR3: CATSSPAFNTEAFF
size: -
V: TRBV15
J: TRBJ1-1
D: -
length: 14

DNA: TGTGCCAGTAGTATAGACGGGGGCAGCCCCTGGGATGGCCAGTACTTC
CDR3: CASSIDGGSPWDGQYF
size: -
V: TRBV19
J: TRBJ2-5
D: -
length: 16

DNA: TGCGCCAGCAGCCAAGATCGGGAGAGGACCCAGTACTTC
CDR3: CASSQDRERTQYF
size: -
V: TRBV4-1
J: TRBJ2-5
D: -
length: 13

DNA: TGCGCCAGCAGCCTAGAATTCACAGGGTCTGGAAACACCATATATTTT
CDR3: CASSLEFTGSGNTIYF
size: -
V: TRBV4-3
J: TRBJ1-3
D: -
length: 16

DNA: TGTGCCAGCTCTCTCCTAGGACAGGGTGATCAGCCCCAGCATTTT
CDR3: CASSLLGQGDQPQHF
size: -
V: TRBV18
J: TRBJ1-5
D: TRBD1
length: 15

DNA: TGCGCCAGCAGCCAAACCCCGTCTGGTATGAACACTGAAGCTTTCTTT
CDR3: CASSQTPSGMNTEAFF
size: -
V: TRBV4-3
J: TRBJ1-1
D: -
length: 16

DNA: TGTGCCAGCAGCGTTTCTGTGTACACTGAAGCTTTCTTT
CDR3: CASSVSVYTEAFF
size: few
V: TRBV9
J: TRBJ1-1
D: -
length: 13

DNA: TGTGCCAGCGGGCGAGACAGCTTCTATGGCTACACCTTC
CDR3: CASGRDSFYGYTF
size: -
V: TRBV9
J: TRBJ1-2
D: -
length: 13

DNA: TGTGCCAGCAGTCCCTCGGCCAGTAATGAAAAACTGTTTTTT
CDR3: CASSPSASNEKLFF
size: -
V: TRBV6-5
J: TRBJ1-4
D: -
length: 14

DNA: TGCGCCAGCAGCGCCGGAGGCGGGACAAGGACCCAGTACTTC
CDR3: CASSAGGGTRTQYF
size: -
V: TRBV4-1
J: TRBJ2-5
D: -
length: 14

DNA: TGTGCCAGCAGACCACTAAGGACAGGGGGCAATGAGCAGTTCTTC
CDR3: CASRPLRTGGNEQFF
size: few
V: TRBV27
J: TRBJ2-1
D: TRBD1
length: 15

DNA: TGTGCCAGCAGTTACTCGGTTACGGACTACGAGCAGTACTTC
CDR3: CASSYSVTDYEQYF
size: once
V: TRBV6-5
J: TRBJ2-7
D: -
length: 14

DNA: TGTGCCAGCTCACCGTTTCCCGGGTACTACGAGCAGTACTTC
CDR3: CASSPFPGYYEQYF
size: -
V: TRBV18
J: TRBJ2-7
D: -
length: 14

DNA: TGTGCCAGAAGTCAGCCGACTCGGAAGGGTGAAAAACTGTTTTTT
CDR3: CARSQPTRKGEKLFF
size: -
V: TRBV5-3
J: TRBJ1-4
D: -
length: 15

DNA: TGTGCCAGCAGCCCACAGGGTAGCGGGGGATCCTACGAGCAGTACTTC
CDR3: CASSPQGSGGSYEQYF
size: -
V: TRBV7-2
J: TRBJ2-7
D: TRBD2
length: 16

DNA: TGCGCCAGCAGCTTTAACGGGTACCAAGAGACCCAGTACTTC
CDR3: CASSFNGYQETQYF
size: -
V: TRBV5-1
J: TRBJ2-5
D: -
length: 14

DNA: TGTGCCGTGACAACAGGGACCCTGGGGGGGGCTGAAGCTTTCTTT
CDR3: CAVTTGTLGGAEAFF
size: few
V: TRBV6-6
J: TRBJ1-1
D: -
length: 15

DNA: TGTGCCAGTAGTATGGGGCAGATTGGTTATGGCTACACCTTC
CDR3: CASSMGQIGYGYTF
size: -
V: TRBV19
J: TRBJ1-2
D: -
length: 14

DNA: TGTGCCAGCAGTTATATGTCTGGGGCCAACGTCCTGACTTTC
CDR3: CASSYMSGANVLTF
size: -
V: TRBV27
J: TRBJ2-6
D: -
length: 14

DNA: TGTGCCAGCAGTGAGCTGACAGGCTTCAATTCACCCCTCCACTTT
CDR3: CASSELTGFNSPLHF
size: -
V: TRBV6-4
J: TRBJ1-6
D: -
length: 15

DNA: TGTGCCAGCGGGAGTAGGCTATACGAGCAGTACTTC
CDR3: CASGSRLYEQYF
size: -
V: TRBV6-1
J: TRBJ2-7
D: -
length: 12